This paragraph covers one TCR beta chain sequence. Participant age was roughly 18 to 95 years, and participants resided in approximately 25 US areas. Assignments of participants to cohorts depended upon their own reported clinical history. Germline trimming cut 3 bases from V and 8 bases from J; bases unmatched to any gene: 14. This CDR3 has 15 residues. Per the germline V gene, CDR1 is GTSNPN and CDR2 is SVGIG (reference sequence). The record originates from a study of blood T cell repertoires in COVID-19. Using immunoSEQ multiplex PCR, the repertoire was profiled, and TCRdb retains in-frame clones only, with some absent. The sample records 190,000 or so clones, roughly 90% being singletons.

Input material: PBMCs or T cells enriched from blood (not recorded which). The origin of this receptor is a man between 18 and 29 years old with acute COVID-19. This sequence joins TRBV30 and TRBJ1-2, with 8 bases fitting TRBD1. In DNA, the CDR3 is TGTGCCTGGAGGACCTCAGGGGGCGCGGTTACCGGCTACACCTTC. This sequence encodes CAWRTSGGAVTGYTF.